Below are 3 T cell receptor beta chains sequenced from a single sample in a study of blood T cells in healthy people across ages. A second about 7 to 12 cycle PCR used barcoded and J-beta primers. MiXCR, applied by TCRdb to the 5' RACE reads, yields one record per CDR3 protein. The data contain 1.8 million or so distinct CDR3 sequences, about 39% of them seen just once; the ten biggest clones take up more than 20%. Sequencing was performed on blood. The receptors were gathered from a human donor in good health.

The chain has TRBV7-2 and TRBJ1-4, with 12 bases identical to TRBD1. This CDR3 region has 15 residues. CDR1 is SGHTA and CDR2 is FQGNSA in the germline V gene. With V trimmed by 5 bases and J by 7 bases, 5 bases remained unmatched. The CDR3 protein is CASSGTGGRVEKLFF. The DNA for the CDR3 is TGTGCCAGCAGCGGGACAGGGGGCCGAGTTGAAAAACTGTTTTTT.

CDR3 nucleotide sequence: TGTGCCAGCAGTTTCGGGGTTGTCACTGAAGCTTTCTTT. Translating gives CASSFGVVTEAFF. The chain is built from TRBV28 and TRBJ1-1; D is unclear. This CDR3 is built from 13 residues. In germline, CDR1 is MDHEN, CDR2 SYDVKM. Trimming cost V 3 bases and J 4 bases, with 9 bases left between them. Variable domain in full (rest from reference TRBV28 and TRBJ1-1): DVKVTQSSRYLVKRTGEKVFLECVQDMDHENMFWYRQDPGLGLRLIYFSYDVKMKEKGDIPEGYSVSREKKERFSLILESASTNQTSMYLCASSFGVVTEAFFGQGTRLTVV.

The chain joins TRBV6-5 to TRBJ1-1, with unresolved D. The germline V and J ends were trimmed by 6 bases and 3 bases, with 8 bases remaining between them. The CDR3 covers 12 residues. The V gene's germline CDR1 is MNHEY and CDR2 SVGAGI. This chain's CDR3 is CASRAWDTEAFF. As DNA, the CDR3 is TGTGCCAGCAGGGCATGGGACACTGAAGCTTTCTTT.